This T cell receptor (beta chain) was observed in a study of neoadjuvant nivolumab and ipilimumab in lung cancer. TCRdb's copy holds only in-frame clones and misses some; the assay was immunoSEQ multiplex PCR. Here the sample spans about 27,000 clones, about 70% being singletons. The CDR3 is 16 residues long. The ends lost 1 base at V and 5 bases at J; junction bases unmatched: 9. Germline lookup yields CDR1 SGHTA and CDR2 FQGTGA. The chain uses TRBV7-3 and TRBJ2-5, with TRBD2 matching 8 bases. The receptor was derived from an adult with non-small cell lung cancer. The sample here was tumor tissue, taken after neoadjuvant nivolumab, alone or with ipilimumab, at or shortly before surgery. The CDR3 nucleotides are TGTGCCAGCAGCTTAATAGGCGGGGGGTCTCCGGAGACCCAGTACTTC. Its protein is CASSLIGGGSPETQYF.